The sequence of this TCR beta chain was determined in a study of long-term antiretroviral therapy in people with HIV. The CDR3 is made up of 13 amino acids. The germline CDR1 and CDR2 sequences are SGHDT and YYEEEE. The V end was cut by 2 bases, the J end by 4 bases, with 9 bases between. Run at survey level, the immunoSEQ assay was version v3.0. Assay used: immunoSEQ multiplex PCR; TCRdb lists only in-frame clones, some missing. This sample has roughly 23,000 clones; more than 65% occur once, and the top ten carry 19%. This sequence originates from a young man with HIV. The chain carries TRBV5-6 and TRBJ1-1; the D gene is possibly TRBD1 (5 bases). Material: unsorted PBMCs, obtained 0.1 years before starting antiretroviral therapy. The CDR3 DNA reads TGTGCCAGCAGCTTCCAGGGAGGCACTGAAGCTTTCTTT. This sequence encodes CASSFQGGTEAFF.